This T cell receptor beta chain came from a study of T cell changes during pregnancy in multiple sclerosis. J was trimmed by 7 bases and V by 0 bases; bases with no gene match: 5. The length of the CDR3 is 15 residues. Germline V gene sequence: CDR1 SGHDN, CDR2 FVKESK. Sequencing was performed with immunoSEQ multiplex PCR; in TCRdb, only in-frame clones are kept and a portion is missing. The sample consists of tens of thousands of clones, around 90% of them appearing once. The sequence was collected from a female donor with multiple sclerosis, enrolled in a pregnancy study. The sequenced sample was peripheral blood, obtained in the second trimester of pregnancy. V is TRBV14 and J is TRBJ1-4; 7 nucleotides align to TRBD1. CDR3 region: CASSQETGKGEKLFF. As DNA, the CDR3 is TGTGCCAGCAGCCAAGAGACAGGGAAAGGTGAAAAACTGTTTTTT. The complete variable domain, with remaining parts taken from reference TRBV14 and TRBJ1-4, reads EAGVTQFPSHSVIEKGQTVTLRCDPISGHDNLYWYRRVMGKEIKFLLHFVKESKQDESGMPNNRFLAERTGGTYSTLKVQPAELEDSGVYFCASSQETGKGEKLFFGSGTQLSVL.